The 13 T cell receptor beta chains listed next were all sequenced from one sample in a study. TCRdb re-analysed the RT-PCR reads in MiXCR, keeping a single row per CDR3 protein. The sample yields more than 550,000 distinct CDR3 sequences, around 14% seen once. The specimen was memory CD4+ T cells from blood. These receptors came from a female donor in good health, serving as a healthy control.

A single count supports this clonotype. This chain uses TRBV2 with TRBJ1-5, with D possibly TRBD1 on 5 matching bases. Germline CDR1 and CDR2: SNHLY and FYNNEI. V lost 4 bases and J 5 bases, leaving 12 bases between the germline ends. The CDR3 is made up of 14 amino acids. This chain's CDR3 is CASSVSGMYQPQHF. As DNA, the CDR3 is TGTGCCAGCAGTGTTTCAGGGATGTATCAGCCCCAGCATTTT.

The chain joins TRBV12-3 or TRBV12-4 to TRBJ2-6; TRBD1 might be the D (5 bases). The CDR3 totals 15 residues. Trimming stripped 0 bases from V and 8 bases from J, with 11 bases between. The CDR3 protein is CASSLARQGPNVLTF. The DNA for the CDR3 is TGTGCCAGCAGTTTAGCGAGGCAGGGTCCCAACGTCCTGACTTTC.

V gene TRBV30 combines with J gene TRBJ2-2; TRBD2 might be the D (5 bases). The CDR3 covers 15 residues. V gave up 3 bases and J gave up 5 bases, with 16 bases separating them. The germline V gene has CDR1 GTSNPN and CDR2 SVGIG (reference sequence). CDR3 amino acids: CAWRGVGIRTGELFF. CDR3 DNA: TGTGCCTGGAGAGGAGTCGGGATTAGGACCGGGGAGCTGTTTTTT.

The rearrangement links TRBV6-1 to TRBJ2-7; 9 bases fit TRBD2. The V gene's germline CDR1 is MNHNS and CDR2 SASEGT. The CDR3 loop spans 19 amino acids. With 6 bases clipped from V and 2 bases from J, the junction kept 20 bases outside the gene matches. The CDR3 region has the DNA TGTGCCAGCAGCCGCCTAAGGGGTAGCGGGGGCCTATTTACCTACGAGCAGTACTTC. This codes for CASSRLRGSGGLFTYEQYF.

The chain couples TRBV4-1 to TRBJ1-1; maybe TRBD1 (5 bases). Trimming took off 1 base at V and 1 base at J, with 13 bases between the two ends. The CDR3 extends over 16 amino acids. The germline V gene encodes CDR1 MGHRA and CDR2 YSYEKL. CDR3 in DNA: TGCGCCAGCAGCCAAGGACAGTTTGTACCGAACACTGAAGCTTTCTTT. It codes for CASSQGQFVPNTEAFF.

This clonotype was seen many times. The chain joins TRBV27 to TRBJ2-5; 7 bases match TRBD1. This CDR3 has 15 residues. Per germline, CDR1 MNHEY and CDR2 SMNVEV (reference sequence). V dropped 7 bases and J dropped 5; count of bases not matched to a gene: 13. The DNA of the CDR3 is TGTGCCAGCAAGGTCGGGACAGAGGATTGGGAGACCCAGTACTTC. Translating gives CASKVGTEDWETQYF.

This clonotype was observed a handful of times. The chain has TRBV27 and TRBJ2-3, with TRBD1 matching 9 bases. Per the germline V gene, CDR1 is MNHEY and CDR2 is SMNVEV (reference sequence). The CDR3 contains 19 residues. V shed 0 bases and J 5 bases; nucleotides not matched to a gene: 15. The CDR3 DNA reads TGTGCCAGCAGTTTATCCGGACCGTCCGGGACAGGGCATGTAGATACGCAGTATTTT. It codes for CASSLSGPSGTGHVDTQYF.

This clonotype appeared a few times. The gene calls are TRBV3-1 and TRBJ2-5, with D maybe TRBD2 (6 bases). This CDR3 region has 16 residues. The V end lost 3 bases, the J end lost 4 bases, and 18 bases lay between the germline ends. Germline-derived CDR1 and CDR2 are LGHDT and YNNKEL (reference sequence). The DNA of the CDR3 is TGTGCCAGCAGCCAGATGTCGGGAGTTGGGGGAGAGACCCAGTACTTC. Residues: CASSQMSGVGGETQYF.

This clonotype was recorded a few times. The chain carries TRBV28 and TRBJ1-1; maybe TRBD1 (5 bases). V dropped 7 bases and J dropped 8 bases, with 11 bases sitting between them. This CDR3 has 11 amino acids. Germline CDR1 and CDR2: MDHEN and SYDVKM. CDR3: CASTSRVEAFF. The CDR3 DNA is TGTGCCAGCACATCCAGGGTAGAAGCTTTCTTT.

The V and J genes are TRBV4-1 and TRBJ1-5; no firm D call. V lost 0 bases and J 0 bases, leaving 9 bases between the germline ends. Germline values: CDR1 MGHRA, CDR2 YSYEKL. The CDR3 sequence is 16 residues long. This chain's CDR3 is CASSQDGPHSNQPQHF. Written as DNA, the CDR3 is TGCGCCAGCAGCCAAGACGGGCCCCATAGCAATCAGCCCCAGCATTTT.

The CDR3 protein is CASSKQTGSCNEQFF. The CDR3, as DNA: TGTGCCAGCAGCAAACAGACAGGGTCCTGCAATGAGCAGTTCTTC. V is TRBV21-1 and J is TRBJ2-1; no DNA check was done on the table's D call, TRBD1. TRBV21-1 constitutes a pseudogene. CDR3 length: 15 residues.

This clonotype was observed a few times. The chain links TRBV7-9 to TRBJ1-2; 7 positions agree with TRBD1. Germline V gene sequence: CDR1 SEHNR, CDR2 FQNEAQ (reference sequence). V dropped 3 bases and J dropped 8; count of bases not matched to a gene: 12. The CDR3 has 15 residues. The chain's CDR3 is CASSFGQVRGSGYTF. The CDR3 bases are TGTGCCAGCAGCTTCGGACAGGTACGGGGCAGCGGCTACACCTTC.

The rearrangement links TRBV7-9 to TRBJ2-1; D possibly matches TRBD1 or TRBD2 (7 bases each). Looked up from germline, CDR1 is SEHNR and CDR2 is FQNEAQ (reference sequence). Trimming stripped 5 bases from V and 16 bases from J, with 15 bases between. The CDR3 length is 11 residues. CDR3 nucleotide sequence: TGTGCCAGCAGCCGCGGGACAGCGGGATTCTTC. It translates to CASSRGTAGFF. Variable domain in full (rest from reference TRBV7-9 and TRBJ2-1): DTGVSQNPRHKITKRGQNVTFRCDPISEHNRLYWYRQTLGQGPEFLTYFQNEAQLEKSRLLSDRFSAERPKGSFSTLEIQRTEQGDSAMYLCASSRGTAGFFGPGTRLTVL.